These 13 T cell receptor beta chains were all obtained from the same sample, sequenced in a study of a mutant IDH1 vaccine in newly diagnosed glioma. Assay: immunoSEQ multiplex PCR; the TCRdb copy retains only in-frame clones and omits some. The sample yields more than 50,000 clones, over 75% seen once. Time point given: week 11, during vaccination. Every vaccination contained 300 ug of the mutant IDH1 20-mer peptide and was paired with topical imiquimod. These receptors' antigens are unknown. The source was PBMCs, collected from a glioma patient whose treatment included an IDH1 peptide vaccine. Receptors originate from a man in his forties or fifties with glioma.

The chain combines TRBV6-1 with TRBJ2-4; no definite D call. V dropped 3 bases and J dropped 5 bases, with 8 bases sitting between them. The V gene's germline CDR1 is MNHNS and CDR2 SASEGT. CDR3 length: 13 amino acids. The CDR3 DNA reads as TGTGCCAGCAGTGAGCAGAGACAAAACATTCAGTACTTC. Translating it yields CASSEQRQNIQYF.

The rearrangement uses TRBV9 and TRBJ2-6; D perhaps matches TRBD2 (7 bases). The CDR3 is 17 amino acids. Trimming left V 3 bases short and J 2 bases short, with 15 bases between. Looked up from germline, CDR1 is SGDLS and CDR2 is YYNGEE. The DNA of the CDR3 is TGTGCCAGCAGCGAGCGGGACAAGCTTCCTGGGGCCAACGTCCTGACTTTC. Translated: CASSERDKLPGANVLTF. Variable domain in full (rest from reference TRBV9 and TRBJ2-6): DSGVTQTPKHLITATGQRVTLRCSPRSGDLSVYWYQQSLDQGLQFLIQYYNGEERAKGNILERFSAQQFPDLHSELNLSSLELGDSALYFCASSERDKLPGANVLTFGAGSRLTVL.

The chain is built from TRBV19 and TRBJ2-7, with 7 bases matching TRBD2. This CDR3 has 14 amino acids. The trim removed 4 bases at V and 4 bases at J, leaving 7 bases unmatched. CDR1 is LNHDA and CDR2 is SQIVND in the germline V gene (reference sequence). The CDR3 reads CASSKGGSTYEQYF. In nucleotides, the CDR3 is TGTGCCAGTAGTAAAGGCGGGAGTACTTACGAGCAGTACTTC.

The chain carries TRBV18 and TRBJ2-7; D gene unclear. The V gene's germline CDR1 is KGHSH and CDR2 LQKENI. V lost 5 bases to trimming and J lost 2 bases, with 16 bases between them. The CDR3 runs 15 residues. The CDR3 reads CASSSFDAGAYEQYV. The CDR3, as DNA: TGTGCCAGCTCATCATTTGACGCAGGAGCCTACGAGCAGTACGTC.

This clone was picked up one time. The chain uses TRBV5-1 and TRBJ2-3; D call uncertain. Germline-derived CDR1 and CDR2 are SGHRS and YFSETQ. The CDR3 consists of 15 residues. Trimming removed 4 bases from V and 0 bases from J, with 12 bases in between. CDR3 DNA: TGCGCCAGCAGCCAAGACCTGGACAGCACAGATACGCAGTATTTT. Protein: CASSQDLDSTDTQYF.

This clone was counted once. V is TRBV7-3 and J is TRBJ2-3, with 10 bases identical to TRBD2. Germline V gene sequence: CDR1 SGHTA, CDR2 FQGTGA. Trimming cost V 7 bases and J 3 bases; bases outside gene matches: 7. The CDR3 contains 15 residues. The CDR3 loop is CASNLLGLATDTQYF. The CDR3 nucleotides read TGTGCCAGCAATCTTCTGGGACTAGCGACAGATACGCAGTATTTT.

This clone was counted only a few times. The chain uses TRBV15 and TRBJ1-4, with D unclear. Germline lookup yields CDR1 LNHNV and CDR2 YYDKDF (reference sequence). Trimming pared 6 bases from V and 6 bases from J, leaving 14 bases between. The CDR3 is 14 residues long. CDR3 amino acids: CATSISSDYEKLFF. CDR3 nucleotides: TGTGCCACCAGTATCTCCAGCGACTATGAAAAACTGTTTTTT.

This chain connects TRBV10-3 to TRBJ2-1; weak D call: TRBD2 (6 bases). Germline V gene data show CDR1 as ENHRY and CDR2 as SYGVKD. This CDR3 spans 11 amino acids. V lost 6 bases to trimming and J lost 10 bases, with 10 bases between them. CDR3: CAIREGREQFF. CDR3 nucleotides: TGTGCCATCAGGGAGGGCCGGGAGCAGTTCTTC.

J is TRBJ1-2 and V is TRBV11-2, with a tentative D call TRBD1 (6 bases). In germline, CDR1 is SGHAT, CDR2 FQNNGV. There are 13 residues in the CDR3. Between the trimmed V and J ends, which lost 4 bases and 4 bases, there was a span of 10 bases. CDR3 sequence reads: CASSSGQIYGYTF. The CDR3 DNA reads as TGTGCCAGCAGCTCCGGACAGATCTATGGCTACACCTTC.

Concerning this clone: Other DNA variants within this sample encode the same CDR3. The genes are TRBV5-6 and TRBJ1-2; possibly TRBD1 for D (6 bases). The V and J ends lost 0 bases and 0 bases respectively, with 9 bases between them. Germline values: CDR1 SGHDT, CDR2 YYEEEE. The CDR3 runs to 15 residues. The CDR3 sequence is CASSLDYRANYGYTF. CDR3 DNA: TGTGCCAGCAGCTTGGATTACAGGGCTAACTATGGCTACACCTTC.

This chain joins TRBV6-4 and TRBJ2-1, with TRBD2 matching 15 bases. This CDR3 spans 16 amino acids. CDR1 and CDR2 (germline): MRHNA, SNTAGT. The junction had 5 bases not matched to a gene; V was cut back by 2 bases and J by 9 bases. CDR3: CASSDGLAGGPAEQFF. CDR3 nucleotide sequence: TGTGCCAGCAGTGACGGACTAGCGGGAGGGCCGGCTGAGCAGTTCTTC.

The J gene is TRBJ1-1, the V gene TRBV2; D is undetermined. The CDR3 has 13 residues. Germline CDR1 and CDR2: SNHLY and FYNNEI. The CDR3 DNA is TGTGCACGGAACGGGTTTGGGGACACTGAAGCTTTCTTT. Protein sequence: CARNGFGDTEAFF.

This clone was picked up a small number of times. The chain couples TRBV7-2 to TRBJ1-1, with unresolved D. Trimming removed 9 bases from V and 2 bases from J, with 10 bases in between. The CDR3 sequence is 12 residues long. Germline V lookup: CDR1 SGHTA, CDR2 FQGNSA. The CDR3 loop is CASKAINTEAFF. The CDR3, as DNA: TGTGCCAGTAAGGCGATAAACACTGAAGCTTTCTTT. Based on the CDR3 plus reference TRBV7-2 and TRBJ1-1, the full variable domain is GAGVSQSPSNKVTEKGKDVELRCDPISGHTALYWYRQSLGQGLEFLIYFQGNSAPDKSGLPSDRFSAERTGGSVSTLTIQRTQQEDSAVYLCASKAINTEAFFGQGTRLTVV.